What follows is one T cell receptor beta chain and its context. Its antigen is currently unknown. The sample comes from a study of cytomegalovirus exposure and HLA in healthy donors. Study-wide results and caveats: There were some 150 TCR beta chains listed as cytomegalovirus-associated. According to reports, the classifier identified cytomegalovirus status with high specificity and sensitivity.

TCRdb's table, derived via immunoSEQ multiplex PCR, lists solely in-frame clones and lacks some. The sample consists of approximately 260,000 clones, around 85% of them appearing once. Germline loops: CDR1 SGHNT, CDR2 YYREEE (reference sequence). Trimming shortened V by 3 bases and J by 3 bases, and 10 bases separated the two germline ends. The CDR3 covers 13 residues. This sequence originates from a young woman in good health and CMV-seropositive. The J gene is TRBJ2-7, the V gene TRBV5-4; D is unresolved. The specimen was PBMCs. The CDR3 DNA is TGTGCCAGCAGCTCAATTTCAGGCTACGAGCAGTACTTC. It yields the protein CASSSISGYEQYF.